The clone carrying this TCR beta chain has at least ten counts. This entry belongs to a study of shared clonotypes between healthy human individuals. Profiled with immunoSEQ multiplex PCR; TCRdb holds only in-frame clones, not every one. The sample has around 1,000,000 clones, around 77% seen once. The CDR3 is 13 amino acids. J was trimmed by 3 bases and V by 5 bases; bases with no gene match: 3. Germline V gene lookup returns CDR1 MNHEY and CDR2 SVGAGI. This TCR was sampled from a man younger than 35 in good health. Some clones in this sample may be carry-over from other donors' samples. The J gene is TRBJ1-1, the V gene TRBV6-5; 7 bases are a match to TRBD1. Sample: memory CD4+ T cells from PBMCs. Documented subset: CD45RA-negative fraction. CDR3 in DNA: TGTGCCAGCAGTCTAACAGGGGACACTGAAGCTTTCTTT. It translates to CASSLTGDTEAFF.